This is a list of T cell receptor beta chains from one sample in a study of blood T cell repertoires in COVID-19. TCRdb's copy holds only in-frame clones and misses some; the assay was immunoSEQ multiplex PCR. The table has approximately 290,000 clones, 65% to 85% seen once. The sample taken for sequencing was peripheral blood. All receptors derive from a person between 70 and 80 years old with COVID-19, enrolled during active disease. Each CDR3 is given with its conserved first and last residue. The order of the fields is J gene, V gene, clone size, D gene, CDR3 DNA, CDR3 protein. D genes are given only for firm matches. Some rows have no size entry. The others give once, few or many, or a class for an expanded clone.

j_gene: TRBJ1-1
v_gene: TRBV28
abundance: -
d_gene: -
CDR3nt: TGTGCCAGCATTCCGGGGAACACTGAAGCTTTCTTT
CDR3aa: CASIPGNTEAFF

j_gene: TRBJ2-7
v_gene: TRBV29-1
abundance: -
d_gene: -
CDR3nt: TGCAGCGTTGGGGCAGGGCGCACCGAGCAGTACTTC
CDR3aa: CSVGAGRTEQYF

j_gene: TRBJ2-3
v_gene: TRBV10-2
abundance: -
d_gene: -
CDR3nt: TGCGCCAGCACCCGACAGAGAACAGTTCAAAAGATAGATACGCAGTATTTT
CDR3aa: CASTRQRTVQKIDTQYF

j_gene: TRBJ2-5
v_gene: TRBV12-3/TRBV12-4
abundance: few
d_gene: -
CDR3nt: TGTGCCAGCAGTCCCAGGGTTAGTGGGACCCAGTACTTC
CDR3aa: CASSPRVSGTQYF

j_gene: TRBJ2-7
v_gene: TRBV5-6
abundance: -
d_gene: -
CDR3nt: TGTGCCAGCAGCTTCGGGAACTACGAGCAGTACTTC
CDR3aa: CASSFGNYEQYF

j_gene: TRBJ2-7
v_gene: TRBV4-1
abundance: -
d_gene: TRBD1
CDR3nt: TGCGCCAGCAGCGCGGACGGGACAGACGAGCAGTACTTC
CDR3aa: CASSADGTDEQYF

j_gene: TRBJ1-5
v_gene: TRBV3-1/TRBV3-2
abundance: few
d_gene: -
CDR3nt: TGTGCCAGCAGCCCTACCCGCCCGGGACACCCATGGCAGCCCCAGCATTTT
CDR3aa: CASSPTRPGHPWQPQHF

j_gene: TRBJ1-1
v_gene: TRBV6-5
abundance: -
d_gene: -
CDR3nt: TGTGCCAGCAGCTACACTTCGGGCACTGAAGCTTTCTTT
CDR3aa: CASSYTSGTEAFF

j_gene: TRBJ2-3
v_gene: TRBV7-3
abundance: -
d_gene: TRBD2
CDR3nt: TGTGCCAGCAGCCTCGGGACTAGCGGGAGTACAGATACGCAGTATTTT
CDR3aa: CASSLGTSGSTDTQYF

j_gene: TRBJ1-1
v_gene: TRBV7-9
abundance: -
d_gene: -
CDR3nt: TGTGCCAGCAGCTCCGGGCGGGCTGAAGCTTTCTTT
CDR3aa: CASSSGRAEAFF